The source of this T cell receptor beta chain is a study of blood T cell repertoires in COVID-19. For the study at large: Spain, Italy and the United States supplied samples that represented acute and convalescent COVID-19.

Generated by immunoSEQ multiplex PCR, the TCRdb table keeps only in-frame clones and is missing some. The repertoire holds hundreds of thousands of clones, with approximately 89% as singletons. The source material was peripheral blood. The TCR originated in a woman aged 45-65 years with COVID-19, enrolled during active disease.

The CDR3 sequence: CASRRTATNQPQHF. CDR3 DNA sequence: TGTGCCAGCAGACGGACAGCCACCAATCAGCCCCAGCATTTT. The V gene is TRBV27, the J gene TRBJ1-5, with D possibly TRBD1 on 6 matching bases. Trimming took 6 bases from V and 3 from J, leaving 12 bases between them. The CDR3 covers 14 residues. From germline, CDR1 is MNHEY and CDR2 SMNVEV (reference sequence).